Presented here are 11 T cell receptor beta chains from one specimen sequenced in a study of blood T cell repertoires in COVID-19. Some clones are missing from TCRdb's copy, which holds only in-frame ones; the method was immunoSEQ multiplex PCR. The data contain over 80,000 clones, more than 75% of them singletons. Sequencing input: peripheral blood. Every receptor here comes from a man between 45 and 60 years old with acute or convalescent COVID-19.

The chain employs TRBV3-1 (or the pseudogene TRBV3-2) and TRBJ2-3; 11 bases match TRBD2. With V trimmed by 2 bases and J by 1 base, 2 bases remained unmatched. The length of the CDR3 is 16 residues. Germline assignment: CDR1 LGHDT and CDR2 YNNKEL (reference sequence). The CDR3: CASSQSGLAGTDTQYF. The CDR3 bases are TGTGCCAGCAGCCAATCGGGACTAGCGGGCACAGATACGCAGTATTTT.

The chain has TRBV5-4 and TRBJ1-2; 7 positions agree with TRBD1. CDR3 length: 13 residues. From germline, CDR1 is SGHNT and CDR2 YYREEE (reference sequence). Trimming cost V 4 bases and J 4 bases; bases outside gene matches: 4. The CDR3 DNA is TGTGCCAGCAGCCCCGGGACAGTCTATGGCTACACCTTC. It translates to CASSPGTVYGYTF.

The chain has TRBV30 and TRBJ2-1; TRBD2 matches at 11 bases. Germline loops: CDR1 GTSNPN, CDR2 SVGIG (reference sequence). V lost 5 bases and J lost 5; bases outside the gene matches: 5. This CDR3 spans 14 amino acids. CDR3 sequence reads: CAWGGTSGNNEQFF. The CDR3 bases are TGTGCCTGGGGCGGGACTAGCGGAAACAATGAGCAGTTCTTC.

CDR3 nucleotide sequence: TGTGCCAGCAGCTTAAGAGCGGGAGGGGGGGGTGAGCAGTTCTTC. Its protein product is CASSLRAGGGGEQFF. This rearrangement joins TRBV11-1 to TRBJ2-1; 10 nucleotides agree with TRBD2. Germline trimming cut 2 bases from V and 9 bases from J; bases unmatched to any gene: 7. The germline gives CDR1 SGHAT, CDR2 FQDESV (reference sequence). The CDR3 sequence is 15 residues long. The full variable domain, completed using reference TRBV11-1 and TRBJ2-1, is EAEVAQSPRYKITEKSQAVAFWCDPISGHATLYWYRQILGQGPELLVQFQDESVVDDSQLPKDRFSAERLKGVDSTLKIQPAELGDSAMYLCASSLRAGGGGEQFFGPGTRLTVL.

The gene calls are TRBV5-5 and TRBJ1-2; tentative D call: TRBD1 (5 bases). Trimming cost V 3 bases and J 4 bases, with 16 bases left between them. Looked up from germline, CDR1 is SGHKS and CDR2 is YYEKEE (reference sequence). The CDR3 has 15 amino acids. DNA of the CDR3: TGTGCCAGCAGCTCAGCCAACCTCGGGGGCTATGGCTACACCTTC. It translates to CASSSANLGGYGYTF.

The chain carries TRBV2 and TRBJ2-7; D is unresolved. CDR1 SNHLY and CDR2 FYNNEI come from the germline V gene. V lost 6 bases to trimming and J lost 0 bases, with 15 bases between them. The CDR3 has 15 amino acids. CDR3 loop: CASRTHDITSYEQYF. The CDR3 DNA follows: TGTGCCAGCAGGACCCACGACATAACCTCCTACGAGCAGTACTTC. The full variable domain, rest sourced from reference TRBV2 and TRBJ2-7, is EPEVTQTPSHQVTQMGQEVILRCVPISNHLYFYWYRQILGQKVEFLVSFYNNEISEKSEIFDDQFSVERPDGSNFTLKIRSTKLEDSAMYFCASRTHDITSYEQYFGPGTRLTVT.

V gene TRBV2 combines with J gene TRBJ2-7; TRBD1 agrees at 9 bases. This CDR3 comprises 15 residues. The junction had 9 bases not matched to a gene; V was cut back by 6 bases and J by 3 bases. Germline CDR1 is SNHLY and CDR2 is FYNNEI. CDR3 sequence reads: CASRETRDRVYEQYF. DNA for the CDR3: TGTGCCAGCAGGGAAACCCGGGACAGGGTCTACGAGCAGTACTTC.

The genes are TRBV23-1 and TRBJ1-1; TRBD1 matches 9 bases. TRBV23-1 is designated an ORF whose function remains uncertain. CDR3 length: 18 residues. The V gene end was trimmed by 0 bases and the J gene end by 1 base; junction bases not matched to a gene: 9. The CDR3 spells CASSQSKRDRVSNTEAFF. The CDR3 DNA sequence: TGCGCCAGCAGTCAATCGAAGAGGGACAGGGTTTCGAACACTGAAGCTTTCTTT.

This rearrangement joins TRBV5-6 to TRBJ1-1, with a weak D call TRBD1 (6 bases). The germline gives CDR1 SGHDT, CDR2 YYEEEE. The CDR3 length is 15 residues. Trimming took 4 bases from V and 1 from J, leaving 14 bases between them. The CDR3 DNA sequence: TGTGCCAGCAGCCAGCTAGGGGGGGCGAACACTGAAGCTTTCTTT. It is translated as CASSQLGGANTEAFF.

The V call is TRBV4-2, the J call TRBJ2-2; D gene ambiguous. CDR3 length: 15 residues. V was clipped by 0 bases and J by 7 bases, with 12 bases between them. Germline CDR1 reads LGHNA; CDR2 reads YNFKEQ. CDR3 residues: CASSQDGHPGGELFF. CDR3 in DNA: TGTGCCAGCAGCCAAGATGGCCATCCGGGCGGGGAGCTGTTTTTT.

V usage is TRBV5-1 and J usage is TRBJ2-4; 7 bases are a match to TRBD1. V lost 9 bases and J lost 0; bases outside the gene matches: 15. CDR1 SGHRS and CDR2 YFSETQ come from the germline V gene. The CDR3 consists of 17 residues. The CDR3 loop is CATMGQIYFRAKNIQYF. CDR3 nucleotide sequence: TGCGCCACCATGGGACAGATTTACTTCAGAGCCAAAAACATTCAGTACTTC. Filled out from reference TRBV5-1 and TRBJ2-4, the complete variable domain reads KAGVTQTPRYLIKTRGQQVTLSCSPISGHRSVSWYQQTPGQGLQFLFEYFSETQRNKGNFPGRFSGRQFSNSRSEMNVSTLELGDSALYLCATMGQIYFRAKNIQYFGAGTRLSVL.